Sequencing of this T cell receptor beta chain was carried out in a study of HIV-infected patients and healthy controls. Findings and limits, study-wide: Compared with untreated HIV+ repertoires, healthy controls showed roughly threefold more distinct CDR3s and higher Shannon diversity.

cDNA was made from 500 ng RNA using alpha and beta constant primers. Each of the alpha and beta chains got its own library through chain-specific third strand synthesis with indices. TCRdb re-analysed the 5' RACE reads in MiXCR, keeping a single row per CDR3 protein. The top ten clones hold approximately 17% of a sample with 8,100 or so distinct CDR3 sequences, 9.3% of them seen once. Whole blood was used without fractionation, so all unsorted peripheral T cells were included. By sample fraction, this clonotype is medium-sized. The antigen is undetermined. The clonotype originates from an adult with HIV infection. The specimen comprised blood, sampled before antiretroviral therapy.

The CDR3 reads CASSPSPGSYEQYF. In DNA, the CDR3 is TGCGCCAGCAGCCCGAGCCCCGGTTCCTACGAGCAGTACTTC. The chain uses TRBV5-1 and TRBJ2-7; D gene uncertain. Germline V gene sequence: CDR1 SGHRS, CDR2 YFSETQ. V lost 4 bases and J 1 base, leaving 12 bases between the germline ends. The CDR3 loop spans 14 amino acids.